This T cell receptor beta chain was found in a study of graft-versus-host responses after intestinal transplantation. Sequenced by immunoSEQ multiplex PCR; TCRdb stores in-frame clones only, minus some. The table lists 29,000 or so clones, 85% to 95% of them singletons. Germline V CDR1 and CDR2: MGHDK, SYGVNS. The CDR3 totals 12 residues. V lost 5 bases and J lost 2, with 7 bases in between. V gene TRBV25-1 combines with J gene TRBJ2-7; no definite D call. Sequenced here: PBMCs, sampled about 65 days after intestinal transplant. This receptor was obtained from a human patient who received an intestinal transplant, so some T cells may come from the graft donor. DNA for the CDR3: TGTGCCAGCAGTCCCAGCGCCTACGAGCAGTACTTC. It is translated as CASSPSAYEQYF.